This record looks at one TCR beta chain sequence and its context. Its target is not known. The entry originates in a study of OX40 agonist ivuxolimab in advanced cancers. In the study overall: Ivuxolimab is an agonistic anti-OX40 (CD134) antibody, and patients were treated with it. A history of anti-PD-1, anti-PD-L1 or anti-CTLA-4 therapy was acceptable, and over 30% had some. The mean age was roughly 60 years, ranging from about 20 to 90, with around four fifths of participants male. Whole-study findings and limits: On average, a greater number of expanded clones characterised CD8+ T cells relative to CD4+.

TCRdb's copy holds only in-frame clones and misses some; the assay was immunoSEQ multiplex PCR. Among tens of thousands of clones listed, 90% to 95% were seen once. CDR3 size: 14 residues. CDR1 is ENHRY, CDR2 SYGVKD, per germline. V lost 3 bases to trimming and J lost 0 bases, with 6 bases between them. The source material was CD4+ or CD8+ T cells sorted from blood, sampled in a trial of the OX40 agonist ivuxolimab. The gene calls are TRBV10-3 and TRBJ1-5; D gene uncertain. This TCR came from an adult with an advanced solid tumor such as melanoma, head and neck, liver or kidney cancer. CDR3 in amino acids: CAISEGNSNQPQHF. Written as DNA, the CDR3 is TGTGCCATCAGTGAAGGGAATAGCAATCAGCCCCAGCATTTT.